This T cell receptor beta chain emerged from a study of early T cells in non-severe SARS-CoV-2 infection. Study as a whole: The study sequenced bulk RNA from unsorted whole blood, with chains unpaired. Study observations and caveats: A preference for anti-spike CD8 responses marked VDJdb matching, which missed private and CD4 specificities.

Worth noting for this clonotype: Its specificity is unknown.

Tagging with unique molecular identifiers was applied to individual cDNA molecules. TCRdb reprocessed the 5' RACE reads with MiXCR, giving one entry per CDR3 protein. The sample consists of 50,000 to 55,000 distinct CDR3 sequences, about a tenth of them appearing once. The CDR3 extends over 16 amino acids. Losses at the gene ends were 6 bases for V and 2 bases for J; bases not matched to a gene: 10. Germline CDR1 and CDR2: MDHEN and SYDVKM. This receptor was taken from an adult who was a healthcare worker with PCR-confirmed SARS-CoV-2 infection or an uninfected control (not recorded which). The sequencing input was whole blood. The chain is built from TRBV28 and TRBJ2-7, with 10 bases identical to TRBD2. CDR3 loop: CASRRATSGSTYEQYF. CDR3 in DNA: TGTGCCAGCAGGAGGGCGACTAGCGGGTCTACCTACGAGCAGTACTTC.